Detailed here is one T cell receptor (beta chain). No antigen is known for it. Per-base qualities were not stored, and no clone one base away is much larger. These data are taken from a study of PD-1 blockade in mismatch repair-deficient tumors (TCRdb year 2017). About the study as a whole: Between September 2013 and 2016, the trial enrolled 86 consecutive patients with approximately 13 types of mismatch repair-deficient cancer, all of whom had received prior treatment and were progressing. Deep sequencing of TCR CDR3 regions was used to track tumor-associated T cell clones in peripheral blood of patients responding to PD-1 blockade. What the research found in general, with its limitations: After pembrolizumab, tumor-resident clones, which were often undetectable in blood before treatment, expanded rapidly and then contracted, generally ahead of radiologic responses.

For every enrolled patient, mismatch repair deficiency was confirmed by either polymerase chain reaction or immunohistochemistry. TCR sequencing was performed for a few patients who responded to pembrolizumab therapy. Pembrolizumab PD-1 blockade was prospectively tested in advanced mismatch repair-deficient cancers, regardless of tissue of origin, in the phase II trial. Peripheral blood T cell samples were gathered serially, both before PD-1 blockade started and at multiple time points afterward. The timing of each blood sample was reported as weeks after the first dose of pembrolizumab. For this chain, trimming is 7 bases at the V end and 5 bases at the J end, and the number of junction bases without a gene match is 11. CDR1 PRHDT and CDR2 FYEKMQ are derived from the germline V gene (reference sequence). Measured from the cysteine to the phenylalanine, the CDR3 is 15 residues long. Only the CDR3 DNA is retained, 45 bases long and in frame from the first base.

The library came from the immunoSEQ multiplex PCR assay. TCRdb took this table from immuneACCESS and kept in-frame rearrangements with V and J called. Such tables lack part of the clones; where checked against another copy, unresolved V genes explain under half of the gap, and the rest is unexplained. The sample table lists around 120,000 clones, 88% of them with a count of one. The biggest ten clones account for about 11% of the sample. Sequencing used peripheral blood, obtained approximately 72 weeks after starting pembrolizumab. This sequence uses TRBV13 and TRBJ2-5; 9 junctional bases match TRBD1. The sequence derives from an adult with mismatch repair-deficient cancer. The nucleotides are TGTGCCAGCACCAGGGGACAGGGCGCTGTGGAGACCCAGTACTTC. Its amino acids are CASTRGQGAVETQYF. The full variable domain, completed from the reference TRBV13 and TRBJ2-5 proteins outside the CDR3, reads AAGVIQSPRHLIKEKRETATLKCYPIPRHDTVYWYQQGPGQDPQFLISFYEKMQSDKGSIPDRFSAQQFSDYHSELNMSSLELGDSALYFCASTRGQGAVETQYFGPGTRLLVL.